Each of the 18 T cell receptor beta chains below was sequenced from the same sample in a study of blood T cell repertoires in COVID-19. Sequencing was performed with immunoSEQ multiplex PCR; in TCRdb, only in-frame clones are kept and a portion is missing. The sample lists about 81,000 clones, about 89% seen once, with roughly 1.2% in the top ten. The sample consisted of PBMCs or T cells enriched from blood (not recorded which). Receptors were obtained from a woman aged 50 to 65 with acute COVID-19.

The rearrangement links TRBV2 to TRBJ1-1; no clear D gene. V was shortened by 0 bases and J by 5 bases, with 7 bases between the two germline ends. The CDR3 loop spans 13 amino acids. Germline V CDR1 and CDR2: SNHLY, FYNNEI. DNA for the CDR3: TGTGCCAGCAGTGAAGCGCGAAGTACTGAAGCTTTCTTT. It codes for CASSEARSTEAFF.

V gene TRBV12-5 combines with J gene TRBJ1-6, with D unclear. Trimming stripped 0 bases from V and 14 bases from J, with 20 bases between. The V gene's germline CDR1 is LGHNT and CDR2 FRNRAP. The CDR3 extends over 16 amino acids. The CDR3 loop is CASGLVEEGLGYSLHF. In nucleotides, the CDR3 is TGTGCTAGTGGTTTGGTGGAGGAGGGCCTGGGGTACTCCCTCCACTTT.

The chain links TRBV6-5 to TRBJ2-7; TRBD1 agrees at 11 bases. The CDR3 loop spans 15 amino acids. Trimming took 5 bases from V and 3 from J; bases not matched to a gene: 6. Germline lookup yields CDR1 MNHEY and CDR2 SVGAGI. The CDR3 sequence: CASSRPGQGDYEQYF. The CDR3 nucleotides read TGTGCCAGCAGTCGACCGGGACAGGGGGACTACGAGCAGTACTTC.

CDR3 loop: CASSIARNQPQHF. The CDR3, as DNA: TGTGCCAGTAGTATAGCCCGGAATCAGCCCCAGCATTTT. The chain employs TRBV19 and TRBJ1-5; D gene uncertain. Deletions cut 1 base from V and 4 bases from J, with 5 bases between. The CDR3 has 13 amino acids. Per the germline V gene, CDR1 is LNHDA and CDR2 is SQIVND (reference sequence).

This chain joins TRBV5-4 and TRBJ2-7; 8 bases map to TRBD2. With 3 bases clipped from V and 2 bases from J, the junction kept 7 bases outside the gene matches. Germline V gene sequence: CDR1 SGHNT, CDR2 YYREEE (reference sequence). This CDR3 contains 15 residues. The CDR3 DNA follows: TGTGCCAGCAGCTCGAGCGGGAGTAGCCCCTACGAGCAGTACTTC. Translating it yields CASSSSGSSPYEQYF.

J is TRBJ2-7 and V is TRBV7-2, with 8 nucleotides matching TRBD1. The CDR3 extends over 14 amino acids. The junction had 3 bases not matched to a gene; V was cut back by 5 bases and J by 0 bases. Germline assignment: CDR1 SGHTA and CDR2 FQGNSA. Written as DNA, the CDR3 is TGTGCCAGCAGCGTCGGGACAGGCTCCTACGAGCAGTACTTC. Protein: CASSVGTGSYEQYF.

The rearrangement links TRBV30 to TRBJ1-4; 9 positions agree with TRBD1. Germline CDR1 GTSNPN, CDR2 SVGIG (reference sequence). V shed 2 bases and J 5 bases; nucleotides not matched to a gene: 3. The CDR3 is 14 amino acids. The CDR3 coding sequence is TGTGCCTGGAGTTCTGGGACAGGGAATGAAAAACTGTTTTTT. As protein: CAWSSGTGNEKLFF.

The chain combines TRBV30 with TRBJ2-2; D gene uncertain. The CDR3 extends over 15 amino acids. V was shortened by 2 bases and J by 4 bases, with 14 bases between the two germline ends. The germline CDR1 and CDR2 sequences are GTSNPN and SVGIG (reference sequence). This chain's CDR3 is CAWSRGGSFTGELFF. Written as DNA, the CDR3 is TGTGCCTGGAGTAGAGGTGGCTCTTTCACCGGGGAGCTGTTTTTT.

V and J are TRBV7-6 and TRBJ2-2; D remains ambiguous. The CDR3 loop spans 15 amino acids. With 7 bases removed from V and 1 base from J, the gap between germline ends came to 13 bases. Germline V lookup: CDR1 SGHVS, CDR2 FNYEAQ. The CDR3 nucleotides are TGTGCCAGCACCAGGCCGTTCGGGAACACCGGGGAGCTGTTTTTT. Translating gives CASTRPFGNTGELFF.

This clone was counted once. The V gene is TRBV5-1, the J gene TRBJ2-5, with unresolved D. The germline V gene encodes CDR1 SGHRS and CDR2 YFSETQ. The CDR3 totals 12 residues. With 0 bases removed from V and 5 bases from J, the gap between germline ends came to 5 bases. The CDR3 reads CASSLEEETQYF. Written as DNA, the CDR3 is TGCGCCAGCAGCTTGGAAGAGGAGACCCAGTACTTC.

In DNA form, the CDR3 reads TGTGCCAGCAGCAGACGGGACATCTGGAAGGAGACCCAGTACTTC. This codes for CASSRRDIWKETQYF. The genes are TRBV5-6 and TRBJ2-5; D perhaps matches TRBD1 (6 bases). The V end lost 4 bases, the J end lost 5 bases, and 18 bases lay between the germline ends. Per the germline V gene, CDR1 is SGHDT and CDR2 is YYEEEE. The CDR3 loop spans 15 amino acids.

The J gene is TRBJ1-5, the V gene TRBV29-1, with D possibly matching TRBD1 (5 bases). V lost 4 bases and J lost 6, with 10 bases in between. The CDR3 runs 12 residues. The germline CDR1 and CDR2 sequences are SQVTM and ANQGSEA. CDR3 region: CSVGGGGQPQHF. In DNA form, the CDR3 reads TGCAGCGTTGGGGGGGGAGGTCAGCCCCAGCATTTT.

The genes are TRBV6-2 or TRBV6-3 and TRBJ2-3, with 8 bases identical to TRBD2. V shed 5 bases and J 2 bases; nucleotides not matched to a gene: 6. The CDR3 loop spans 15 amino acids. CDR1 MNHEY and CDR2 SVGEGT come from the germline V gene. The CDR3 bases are TGTGCCAGCAGTCCCACTAGCGGATACACAGATACGCAGTATTTT. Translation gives CASSPTSGYTDTQYF.

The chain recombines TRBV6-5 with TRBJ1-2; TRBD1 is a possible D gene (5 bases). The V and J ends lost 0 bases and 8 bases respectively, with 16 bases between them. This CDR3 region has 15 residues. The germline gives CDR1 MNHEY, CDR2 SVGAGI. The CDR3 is CASSYSSPAGRGYTF. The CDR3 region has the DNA TGTGCCAGCAGTTACTCGAGCCCGGCAGGGCGAGGCTACACCTTC.

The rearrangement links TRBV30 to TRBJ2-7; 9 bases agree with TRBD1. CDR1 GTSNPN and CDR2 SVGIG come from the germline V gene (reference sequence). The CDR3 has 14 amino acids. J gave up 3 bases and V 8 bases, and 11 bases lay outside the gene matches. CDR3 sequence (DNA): TGTGCCGGAACAGGGGGCCATAAGATCTACGAGCAGTACTTC. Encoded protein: CAGTGGHKIYEQYF.

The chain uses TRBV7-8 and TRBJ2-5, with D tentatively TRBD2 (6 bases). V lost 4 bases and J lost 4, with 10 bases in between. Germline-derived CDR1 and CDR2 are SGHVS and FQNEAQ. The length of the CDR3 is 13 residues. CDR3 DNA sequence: TGTGCCAGCAGCTCCCGGGAGATAGAGACCCAGTACTTC. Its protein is CASSSREIETQYF.

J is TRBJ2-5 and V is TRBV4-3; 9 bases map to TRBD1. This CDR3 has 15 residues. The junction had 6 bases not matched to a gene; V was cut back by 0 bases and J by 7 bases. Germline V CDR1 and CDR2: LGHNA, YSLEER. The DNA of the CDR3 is TGCGCCAGCAGCCAAGAATTAACAGGGGGCCGGACCCAGTACTTC. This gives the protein CASSQELTGGRTQYF.

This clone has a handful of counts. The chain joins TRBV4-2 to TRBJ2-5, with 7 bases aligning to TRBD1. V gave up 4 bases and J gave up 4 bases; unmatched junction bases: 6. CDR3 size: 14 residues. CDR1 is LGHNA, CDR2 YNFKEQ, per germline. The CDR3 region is CASSLFGQAETQYF. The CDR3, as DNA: TGTGCCAGCAGCCTGTTTGGACAGGCAGAGACCCAGTACTTC.